This T cell receptor (beta chain) is drawn from a study of CD8 T cells in Susac syndrome. RNA totalling roughly 0.5 to 1 ug underwent reverse transcription with random hexamers. Via MiXCR, TCRdb re-called the immunoSEQ multiplex PCR reads, giving one row per CDR3 protein. Here the sample spans some 100,000 distinct CDR3 sequences, 85% to 95% being singletons. The CDR3 runs to 14 residues. The V end lost 4 bases, the J end lost 1 base, and 11 bases lay between the germline ends. Germline assignment: CDR1 SGDLS and CDR2 YYNGEE. This clonotype was observed a single time. The rearrangement uses TRBV9 and TRBJ1-1; possible D gene TRBD1, 6 bases. The specimen was CD4+ T cells from PBMCs. This TCR was sampled from a human donor with multiple sclerosis. This chain's CDR3 is CASSPQGGNTEAFF. As DNA, the CDR3 is TGTGCCAGCAGCCCTCAAGGGGGGAACACTGAAGCTTTCTTT.